Listed here are 11 T cell receptor beta chains from one sample, sequenced in a study of neurological immune-mediated disorders (dated by TCRdb to about 2019). Library creation used 5' RACE. The sequencer listed for this sample is Illumina HiSeq 2500. The raw public reads went through TCRdb reprocessing: fastp at Q25, MiXCR clone calling, in-frame beta chains kept. Merged by CDR3 protein, the rows form single entries marked with the most common genes and DNA. Across this sample there are 20,000 to 30,000 distinct CDR3 sequences, with about 2.6% seen only once. About 2.3% of the sample comes from the top ten. Sequencing was done on a sample of PBMCs. The receptors stem from a woman aged 45 to 65 with multiple sclerosis.

In its sample, this clonotype is medium-sized. The V gene is TRBV20-1, the J gene TRBJ2-5; no reliable D call. CDR1 and CDR2 from the germline V gene are DFQATT and SNEGSKA (reference sequence). Trimming shortened V by 6 bases and J by 1 base, and 15 bases separated the two germline ends. The CDR3 contains 14 residues. The chain's CDR3 is CSARNEDFQETQYF. The CDR3 nucleotides read TGCAGTGCGCGTAACGAAGACTTCCAAGAGACCCAGTACTTC.

In this sample, this clonotype turned up many times. The chain uses TRBV5-1 and TRBJ1-1, with TRBD1 identical over 7 bases. The CDR3 has 15 residues. With 4 bases clipped from V and 0 bases from J, the junction kept 6 bases outside the gene matches. Germline CDR1 is SGHRS and CDR2 is YFSETQ. This chain's CDR3 is CASSKNRGMNTEAFF. Here the CDR3 DNA reads TGCGCCAGCAGCAAAAACAGGGGAATGAACACTGAAGCTTTCTTT.

At least ten counts were recorded for this clonotype. This chain links TRBV29-1 with TRBJ1-5; 7 positions agree with TRBD1. Trimming cost V 7 bases and J 5 bases; bases outside gene matches: 8. The CDR3 consists of 13 residues. Germline CDR1 SQVTM, CDR2 ANQGSEA. Here the CDR3 DNA reads TGCAGCGCCCAGACAGGGAGCGATCAGCCCCAGCATTTT. Translated, it gives CSAQTGSDQPQHF. Full variable domain (missing parts from reference TRBV29-1 and TRBJ1-5): SAVISQKPSRDICQRGTSLTIQCQVDSQVTMMFWYRQQPGQSLTLIATANQGSEATYESGFVIDKFPISRPNLTFSTLTVSNMSPEDSSIYLCSAQTGSDQPQHFGDGTRLSIL.

This clonotype was detected ten times or more. The rearrangement joins TRBV5-1 to TRBJ2-2; 10 bases map to TRBD1. The J segment lost 6 bases and the V segment lost 4 bases, leaving 3 bases of the junction unmatched. Per germline, CDR1 SGHRS and CDR2 YFSETQ. CDR3 size: 14 residues. This chain's CDR3 is CASSPGQGSGELFF. The CDR3 DNA reads TGCGCCAGCAGCCCGGGACAGGGGTCCGGGGAGCTGTTTTTT.

Only a few counts were recorded for this clonotype. The chain is built from TRBV29-1 and TRBJ2-7; 10 bases are a match to TRBD1. In germline, CDR1 is SQVTM, CDR2 ANQGSEA. This CDR3 has 13 amino acids. V trimming: 3 bases; J trimming: 5 bases; junction bases outside the gene matches: 4. The CDR3 spells CSVEGQGFNEQYF. CDR3 bases: TGCAGCGTTGAGGGACAGGGGTTCAACGAGCAGTACTTC.

This clonotype was counted ten times or more. The CDR3 protein is CASSQDGDQPQHF. CDR3 nucleotides: TGCGCCAGCAGCCAAGACGGGGACCAGCCCCAGCATTTT. The chain is built from TRBV4-1 and TRBJ1-5; perhaps TRBD1 as D (5 bases). The CDR3 has 13 amino acids. The germline V and J ends were trimmed by 0 bases and 7 bases, with 7 bases remaining between them. Germline V gives CDR1 MGHRA, CDR2 YSYEKL.

This clonotype was counted at least ten times. The gene calls are TRBV7-8 and TRBJ2-1; TRBD2 matches at 15 bases. The CDR3 has 17 amino acids. V was pared by 5 bases and J by 3 bases, with 5 bases of the junction left unmatched. Germline V gene lookup returns CDR1 SGHVS and CDR2 FQNEAQ. CDR3 amino acids: CASSRGLAGGLYNEQFF. DNA for the CDR3: TGTGCCAGCAGCAGGGGACTAGCGGGGGGACTCTACAATGAGCAGTTCTTC.

In this sample, this clonotype turned up a few times. This chain connects TRBV10-3 to TRBJ1-2; no firm D call. Germline V CDR1 and CDR2: ENHRY, SYGVKD. Trimming removed 2 bases from V and 8 bases from J, with 15 bases in between. The CDR3 consists of 14 residues. The CDR3 loop reads CAISETLKAKGYTF. CDR3 nucleotides: TGTGCCATCAGTGAGACTTTAAAGGCGAAGGGCTACACCTTC.

This clonotype came up many times. V usage is TRBV10-3 and J usage is TRBJ2-3; TRBD2 aligns across 8 bases. The trim removed 7 bases at V and 4 bases at J, leaving 4 bases unmatched. Looked up from germline, CDR1 is ENHRY and CDR2 is SYGVKD. The CDR3 has 13 amino acids. CDR3 bases: TGTGCCATCAAAGCGGGGGTGGCAGATACGCAGTATTTT. Translation: CAIKAGVADTQYF.

This clonotype was recorded many times. The genes are TRBV19 and TRBJ1-1; D unclear. This CDR3 is built from 11 residues. Germline V gene sequence: CDR1 LNHDA, CDR2 SQIVND (reference sequence). V lost 6 bases to trimming and J lost 1 base, with 3 bases between them. The CDR3 reads CASRQNTEAFF. The CDR3 DNA reads as TGTGCCAGTAGACAGAACACTGAAGCTTTCTTT. The full variable domain, rest sourced from reference TRBV19 and TRBJ1-1, is DGGITQSPKYLFRKEGQNVTLSCEQNLNHDAMYWYRQDPGQGLRLIYYSQIVNDFQKGDIAEGYSVSREKKESFPLTVTSAQKNPTAFYLCASRQNTEAFFGQGTRLTVV.

In its sample, this clonotype was seen many times. V is TRBV12-3 or TRBV12-4 and J is TRBJ2-7, with D tentatively TRBD2 (5 bases). V lost 0 bases and J 1 base, leaving 7 bases between the germline ends. This CDR3 comprises 14 residues. The CDR3 loop is CASSLAGASYEQYF. The CDR3 DNA sequence: TGTGCCAGCAGTTTAGCGGGAGCGTCCTACGAGCAGTACTTC.